This TCR beta chain derives from a study of control samples from healthy donors and cancer patients. Libraries were prepared by immunoSEQ multiplex PCR; TCRdb keeps only in-frame clonotypes and omits some of them. The table shows 50,000 or so clones, with roughly 87% occurring only once. The CDR3 has 14 amino acids. Germline V gene lookup returns CDR1 KGHSH and CDR2 LQKENI. Trimming shortened V by 4 bases and J by 1 base, and 8 bases separated the two germline ends. The sequence was obtained from a man over 45 in good health. Sequenced input: blood. This chain connects TRBV18 to TRBJ1-5; no definite D call. The CDR3 DNA reads as TGTGCCAGCTCACTTGGACGGAGCAATCAGCCCCAGCATTTT. Protein sequence: CASSLGRSNQPQHF.